This entry lists 14 T cell receptor beta chains sequenced from one sample in a study of blood T cell repertoires in COVID-19. TCRdb keeps only in-frame clones here, not all; method: immunoSEQ multiplex PCR. The sample includes 250,000 to 300,000 clones, around 86% of them seen just once. Material: peripheral blood. These receptors originate from a woman in her thirties with active or convalescent COVID-19.

The rearrangement links TRBV19 to TRBJ1-2, with 10 bases fitting TRBD1. The CDR3 is made up of 14 amino acids. Germline lookup yields CDR1 LNHDA and CDR2 SQIVND (reference sequence). The trim removed 5 bases at V and 6 bases at J, leaving 6 bases unmatched. CDR3 coding DNA: TGTGCCAGTAGTCGGCCGGGACAGGGGAATGGCTACACCTTC. This sequence encodes CASSRPGQGNGYTF.

V gene TRBV29-1 combines with J gene TRBJ2-3, with 7 bases identical to TRBD1. The V gene end was trimmed by 7 bases and the J gene end by 2 bases; junction bases not matched to a gene: 9. CDR3 size: 14 residues. CDR1 is SQVTM, CDR2 ANQGSEA, per germline. CDR3 nucleotide sequence: TGCAGCGCTTCGACAGGGACCCCCACAGATACGCAGTATTTT. It yields the protein CSASTGTPTDTQYF.

The V and J genes are TRBV12-3 or TRBV12-4 and TRBJ1-2, with a tentative D call TRBD1 (6 bases). The ends were cut back, 3 bases at V and 7 bases at J, with 12 bases in the middle. The CDR3 is 13 amino acids. CDR3 coding DNA: TGTGCCAGCAGTTTTCGGGTAGGGGGTGGCTACACCTTC. This sequence encodes CASSFRVGGGYTF.

This clone was found once. The chain uses TRBV9 and TRBJ2-5, with 10 bases identical to TRBD2. There are 14 residues in the CDR3. The germline V gene has CDR1 SGDLS and CDR2 YYNGEE. Unmatched junction bases numbered 5, after V lost 4 bases and J lost 5 bases. The CDR3 protein is CASSPLAGKETQYF. CDR3 sequence (DNA): TGTGCCAGCAGCCCACTAGCGGGGAAGGAGACCCAGTACTTC.

The chain links TRBV19 to TRBJ1-5; 10 nucleotides match TRBD1. The CDR3 consists of 17 residues. Losses at the gene ends were 5 bases for V and 4 bases for J; bases not matched to a gene: 11. Germline V CDR1 and CDR2: LNHDA, SQIVND (reference sequence). CDR3 DNA sequence: TGTGCCAGTAGTCAAATGACAGGGGGCACTCGAAATCAGCCCCAGCATTTT. Amino acid sequence: CASSQMTGGTRNQPQHF.

The chain combines TRBV7-2 with TRBJ2-1; 13 nucleotides match TRBD2. The CDR3 loop spans 17 amino acids. Germline V gives CDR1 SGHTA, CDR2 FQGNSA. The V and J ends lost 3 bases and 8 bases, in that order; junction bases with no gene match: 10. CDR3 region: CASSFRTSGGFLYEQFF. Here the CDR3 DNA reads TGTGCCAGCAGCTTCAGGACTAGCGGGGGATTCTTGTATGAGCAGTTCTTC.

V and J are TRBV27 and TRBJ1-2; D may be TRBD1 (6 bases). The CDR3 spans 15 residues. Trimming took off 11 bases at V and 1 base at J, with 20 bases between the two ends. Germline V gene sequence: CDR1 MNHEY, CDR2 SMNVEV (reference sequence). The CDR3 spells CAGPSLLGGNYGYTF. CDR3 nucleotide sequence: TGTGCCGGTCCATCACTTCTAGGGGGTAACTATGGCTACACCTTC.

This clone was picked up one time. The chain has TRBV7-2 and TRBJ2-1, with 10 bases aligning to TRBD1. V lost 6 bases to trimming and J lost 7 bases; unmatched junction nucleotides: 9. This CDR3 is 15 amino acids long. Germline V lookup: CDR1 SGHTA, CDR2 FQGNSA. The CDR3 sequence: CASRNGDRGANEQFF. Here the CDR3 DNA reads TGTGCCAGCAGAAACGGGGACAGGGGAGCGAATGAGCAGTTCTTC. Using reference TRBV7-2 and TRBJ2-1 for the parts outside the CDR3, the full variable domain is GAGVSQSPSNKVTEKGKDVELRCDPISGHTALYWYRQSLGQGLEFLIYFQGNSAPDKSGLPSDRFSAERTGGSVSTLTIQRTQQEDSAVYLCASRNGDRGANEQFFGPGTRLTVL.

This chain connects TRBV18 to TRBJ1-4; 10 nucleotides agree with TRBD1. This CDR3 has 18 amino acids. J gave up 0 bases and V 5 bases, and 9 bases lay outside the gene matches. Germline V gene data show CDR1 as KGHSH and CDR2 as LQKENI. The CDR3 protein is CASSTRPGQGTTNEKLFF. The CDR3 DNA follows: TGTGCCAGCTCAACCAGACCGGGACAGGGGACAACTAATGAAAAACTGTTTTTT.

The chain uses TRBV11-2 and TRBJ1-6; unclear D gene. Germline V gene data show CDR1 as SGHAT and CDR2 as FQNNGV. The CDR3 is 16 residues long. Between the trimmed V and J ends, which lost 1 base and 0 bases, there was a span of 7 bases. DNA for the CDR3: TGTGCCAGCAGCTTAGGCAGAAGCTCCTATAATTCACCCCTCCACTTT. Translating it yields CASSLGRSSYNSPLHF.

This clone showed up just once. This sequence joins TRBV7-9 and TRBJ1-6, with 10 bases aligning to TRBD1. Germline CDR1 and CDR2: SEHNR and FQNEAQ (reference sequence). With 3 bases clipped from V and 4 bases from J, the junction kept 12 bases outside the gene matches. The CDR3 runs 19 residues. The CDR3 region is CASSFAPGQGNPYNSPLHF. Written as DNA, the CDR3 is TGTGCCAGCAGCTTTGCACCGGGACAGGGGAACCCTTATAATTCACCCCTCCACTTT.

V usage is TRBV7-8 and J usage is TRBJ2-5; D is unclear. The V gene lost 2 bases and the J gene lost 6 bases, with 10 bases spanning the gap. The CDR3 spans 13 residues. In germline, CDR1 is SGHVS, CDR2 FQNEAQ. The CDR3 DNA reads as TGTGCCAGCAGCTTACCGCCAGTGCAGACCCAGTACTTC. The encoded protein is CASSLPPVQTQYF.

The chain employs TRBV2 and TRBJ2-2; D perhaps matches TRBD2 (6 bases). The CDR3 is 15 residues long. Germline values: CDR1 SNHLY, CDR2 FYNNEI. V was shortened by 6 bases and J by 2 bases, with 13 bases between the two germline ends. CDR3 bases: TGTGCCAGCAGCCCGGGACTCTATAACACCGGGGAGCTGTTTTTT. It specifies CASSPGLYNTGELFF.

This chain joins TRBV5-5 and TRBJ2-5; the match to TRBD2 covers 7 bases. V lost 5 bases to trimming and J lost 1 base; unmatched junction nucleotides: 5. The CDR3 runs to 14 residues. Germline V gene data show CDR1 as SGHKS and CDR2 as YYEKEE (reference sequence). CDR3 coding DNA: TGTGCCAGCAGTTCGGGACTAACCCAAGAGACCCAGTACTTC. Protein sequence: CASSSGLTQETQYF.